These 9 T cell receptor beta chains originate from one sample sequenced in a study of cytomegalovirus exposure and HLA in healthy donors. This PCR relied on a set of 60 Vbeta primers and 13 Jbeta primers. The assay was immunoSEQ multiplex PCR, and TCRdb's table has in-frame clones only and misses some. The sample includes 150,000 to 200,000 clones, roughly 80% of them seen just once. Input material: PBMCs. The receptors derive from a man aged 18 to 30 in good health and CMV-seropositive.

This clone was recorded a few times. This chain uses TRBV6-6 with TRBJ1-5; maybe TRBD1 (5 bases). Deletions cut 2 bases from V and 2 bases from J, with 10 bases between. The CDR3 is 15 residues long. Germline-derived CDR1 and CDR2 are MNHNY and SVGAGI (reference sequence). The CDR3 bases are TGTGCCAGCAGTTACGACAGTCTTGGCAATCAGCCCCAGCATTTT. It codes for CASSYDSLGNQPQHF.

V usage is TRBV27 and J usage is TRBJ2-7, with D possibly TRBD2 on 6 matching bases. CDR3 size: 16 residues. CDR1 is MNHEY, CDR2 SMNVEV, per germline (reference sequence). Trimming took off 3 bases at V and 2 bases at J, with 17 bases between the two ends. The CDR3 is CASSFSLGRSTYEQYF. The CDR3 DNA sequence: TGTGCCAGCAGTTTTTCCTTGGGGAGGTCGACCTACGAGCAGTACTTC.

As to this clone: This likely comes from a read error, as the CDR3 has no conserved phenylalanine or tryptophan at its end. The chain joins TRBV4-2 to TRBJ1-6; possible D gene TRBD1, 6 bases. Germline V gives CDR1 LGHNA, CDR2 YNFKEQ. The CDR3 totals 14 residues. Trimming removed 3 bases from V and 6 bases from J, with 9 bases in between. The CDR3 DNA is TGTGCCAGCAGCCAGACAGGTAGTAATTCACCCCTCCACCTT. Protein product: CASSQTGSNSPLHL.

The chain uses TRBV28 and TRBJ1-2, with D maybe TRBD1 (5 bases). V lost 6 bases and J 8 bases, leaving 19 bases between the germline ends. The CDR3 has 14 residues. Per germline, CDR1 MDHEN and CDR2 SYDVKM. The CDR3 spells CASRISQGASGYTF. CDR3 sequence (DNA): TGTGCCAGCAGGATCTCTCAAGGGGCGTCCGGCTACACCTTC.

V is TRBV2 and J is TRBJ2-3, with 9 bases that match TRBD1. CDR3 length equals 15 residues. After removal of 6 bases from V and 4 bases from J, the junction contained 8 bases not matched to a gene. Germline lookup yields CDR1 SNHLY and CDR2 FYNNEI. CDR3 coding DNA: TGTGCCAGCAGGCGGGACAGGGAGGCGGCAGATACGCAGTATTTT. Amino acids: CASRRDREAADTQYF.

The chain is built from TRBV2 and TRBJ2-1, with D perhaps TRBD1 (5 bases). The germline gives CDR1 SNHLY, CDR2 FYNNEI. This CDR3 comprises 13 residues. Trimming shortened V by 5 bases and J by 5 bases, and 10 bases separated the two germline ends. As DNA, the CDR3 is TGTGCCAGCAGTTTCGGCAGGGACAATGAGCAGTTCTTC. Its translation is CASSFGRDNEQFF.

In this sample, this clone turned up a few times. The germline gene is not matched at one end of the junction; a read error may be the cause. J is TRBJ1-3 and V is TRBV7-9; D is undetermined. CDR3 length: 11 residues. Germline loops: CDR1 SEHNR, CDR2 FQNEAQ (reference sequence). CDR3 protein: CASSSGNTIYF. In DNA, the CDR3 is TGTGCCAGTAGCTCTGGAAACACCATATATTTT.

V is TRBV18 and J is TRBJ2-2, with TRBD1 matching 7 bases. Trimming took 6 bases from V and 1 from J; bases not matched to a gene: 2. This CDR3 is built from 14 residues. Germline assignment: CDR1 KGHSH and CDR2 LQKENI. The CDR3 sequence is CASSRTGNTGELFF. CDR3 nucleotide sequence: TGTGCCAGCTCCCGGACAGGGAACACCGGGGAGCTGTTTTTT.

This chain links TRBV6-1 with TRBJ1-2, with D possibly matching TRBD1 (5 bases). Germline V lookup: CDR1 MNHNS, CDR2 SASEGT. CDR3 length equals 15 residues. The V and J ends lost 4 bases and 6 bases respectively, with 18 bases between them. CDR3 region: CASSGSGGTADGYTF. The CDR3 DNA reads TGTGCCAGCAGTGGAAGTGGCGGGACGGCAGATGGCTACACCTTC.